Below, 10 T cell receptor beta chains from the same sample are listed, as sequenced in a study of blood T cell repertoires in COVID-19. The assay was immunoSEQ multiplex PCR, and TCRdb's table has in-frame clones only and misses some. The repertoire holds about 250,000 clones, 85% to 90% seen once, with around 1.4% in the top ten. Sequencing was performed on peripheral blood. The receptors were gathered from a man aged 80 or over with acute or convalescent COVID-19.

The chain recombines TRBV7-2 with TRBJ1-5; tentative D call: TRBD1 (6 bases). This CDR3 comprises 13 residues. Trimming removed 5 bases at V and 4 bases at J, with 9 bases between. CDR1 SGHTA and CDR2 FQGNSA come from the germline V gene. CDR3 nucleotide sequence: TGTGCCAGCAGCCTGGACAGTAATCAGCCCCAGCATTTT. It yields the protein CASSLDSNQPQHF.

This rearrangement joins TRBV29-1 to TRBJ2-3; weak D call: TRBD1 (6 bases). Trimming took off 5 bases at V and 5 bases at J, with 20 bases between the two ends. Germline assignment: CDR1 SQVTM and CDR2 ANQGSEA. The CDR3 consists of 15 residues. The CDR3 DNA reads TGCAGCGTTAGCCCACAGGTCCCAGGGGTAGATACGCAGTATTTT. It codes for CSVSPQVPGVDTQYF.

CDR3 sequence (DNA): TGTGCCAGCAGCTCCAGGGGTCTGAACACTGAAGCTTTCTTT. Amino acids: CASSSRGLNTEAFF. The chain uses TRBV7-2 and TRBJ1-1; possible D gene TRBD1, 6 bases. Trimming removed 4 bases at V and 0 bases at J, with 9 bases between. CDR1 and CDR2 from the germline V gene are SGHTA and FQGNSA. The CDR3 contains 14 residues.

The chain links TRBV27 to TRBJ2-7; TRBD1 matches 7 bases. The CDR3 extends over 13 amino acids. Per the germline V gene, CDR1 is MNHEY and CDR2 is SMNVEV (reference sequence). The V gene end was trimmed by 3 bases and the J gene end by 2 bases; junction bases not matched to a gene: 1. This CDR3 reads CASSLDRTYEQYF. The CDR3 DNA reads as TGTGCCAGCAGTTTGGACAGGACCTACGAGCAGTACTTC.

The V and J genes are TRBV7-8 and TRBJ1-6; TRBD1 agrees at 8 bases. The V gene's germline CDR1 is SGHVS and CDR2 FQNEAQ. The ends lost 6 bases at V and 6 bases at J; junction bases unmatched: 7. This CDR3 region has 15 residues. The CDR3 nucleotides read TGTGCCAGCAGGGCGACAGGGGCAACTAATTCACCCCTCCACTTT. Translating gives CASRATGATNSPLHF.

The gene calls are TRBV7-2 and TRBJ1-1; D gene unclear. The length of the CDR3 is 14 residues. Trimming stripped 1 base from V and 0 bases from J, with 6 bases between. From germline, CDR1 is SGHTA and CDR2 FQGNSA. The CDR3 sequence: CASSLGGMNTEAFF. CDR3 DNA sequence: TGTGCCAGCAGCTTAGGAGGGATGAACACTGAAGCTTTCTTT.

The rearrangement links TRBV7-9 to TRBJ2-3, with 7 bases aligning to TRBD2. CDR3 length: 15 amino acids. The germline V gene encodes CDR1 SEHNR and CDR2 FQNEAQ (reference sequence). J was trimmed by 5 bases and V by 1 base; bases with no gene match: 6. The CDR3 loop is CASSLVLAGEDTQYF. CDR3 in DNA: TGTGCCAGCAGCTTAGTGCTGGCGGGGGAAGATACGCAGTATTTT.

The genes are TRBV7-2 and TRBJ2-5; 13 bases are shared with TRBD2. The V gene's germline CDR1 is SGHTA and CDR2 FQGNSA. The CDR3 contains 18 residues. The junction had 6 bases not matched to a gene; V was cut back by 0 bases and J by 2 bases. CDR3 residues: CASSLALGLAGAQETQYF. Written as DNA, the CDR3 is TGTGCCAGCAGCTTAGCGCTCGGACTAGCGGGAGCACAAGAGACCCAGTACTTC.

J is TRBJ1-2 and V is TRBV2; 7 bases are shared with TRBD1. From germline, CDR1 is SNHLY and CDR2 FYNNEI. The junction had 6 bases not matched to a gene; V was cut back by 6 bases and J by 2 bases. The CDR3 extends over 14 amino acids. CDR3 protein: CASRLGQTNYGYTF. The CDR3 nucleotides read TGTGCCAGCAGGCTGGGACAGACAAACTATGGCTACACCTTC. The whole variable domain, filled in from reference TRBV2 and TRBJ1-2, reads EPEVTQTPSHQVTQMGQEVILRCVPISNHLYFYWYRQILGQKVEFLVSFYNNEISEKSEIFDDQFSVERPDGSNFTLKIRSTKLEDSAMYFCASRLGQTNYGYTFGSGTRLTVV.

This chain links TRBV12-5 with TRBJ1-1; maybe TRBD1 (6 bases). Germline V gene data show CDR1 as LGHNT and CDR2 as FRNRAP. The CDR3 totals 13 residues. Trimming cost V 2 bases and J 12 bases, with 16 bases left between them. For the CDR3, the DNA is TGTGCTAGTGGTTTGCAGGGGTTCCAAGCGCCTTTCTTT. It codes for CASGLQGFQAPFF.